The clone carrying this TCR beta chain was seen ten or more times. No antigen is known for it. CDR1 SNHLY and CDR2 FYNNEI come from the germline V gene. V was shortened by 1 base and J by 2 bases, with 5 bases between the two germline ends. The CDR3 is made up of 13 amino acids. The sample belongs to a study of molecular identifiers for immune sequencing clone quantification. Bulk TCR library preparation followed previously described methods with listed TCR primers. MiXCR, run by TCRdb on the PCR reads, gives a single entry per CDR3 protein. The top ten clones hold around 0.86% of a sample with 550,000 to 750,000 distinct CDR3 sequences, 20% of them seen once. General observations from the study: Whereas clones above 20 RNA copies held under 1% of naive-cell molecules, they held over 98% of effector molecules.

Isolation of naive CD8 T cells was achieved by sorting on a CD8+CD4-CCR7+CD45RA+ phenotype. The sequence was obtained from a human donor in good health. Some libraries in this study had Jurkat cell RNA spiked in. The sequenced sample consisted of naive CD8+ T cells from blood, with Jurkat cell RNA spiked in. Subset described: FACS-sorted CD8+CD4-CCR7+CD45RA+ naive T cells. The rearrangement links TRBV2 to TRBJ1-2; D call uncertain. The CDR3 sequence: CASSEGLNYGYTF. CDR3 coding DNA: TGTGCCAGCAGTGAAGGGTTGAACTATGGCTACACCTTC. The variable domain in full, with the rest retrieved from reference TRBV2 and TRBJ1-2, is EPEVTQTPSHQVTQMGQEVILRCVPISNHLYFYWYRQILGQKVEFLVSFYNNEISEKSEIFDDQFSVERPDGSNFTLKIRSTKLEDSAMYFCASSEGLNYGYTFGSGTRLTVV.